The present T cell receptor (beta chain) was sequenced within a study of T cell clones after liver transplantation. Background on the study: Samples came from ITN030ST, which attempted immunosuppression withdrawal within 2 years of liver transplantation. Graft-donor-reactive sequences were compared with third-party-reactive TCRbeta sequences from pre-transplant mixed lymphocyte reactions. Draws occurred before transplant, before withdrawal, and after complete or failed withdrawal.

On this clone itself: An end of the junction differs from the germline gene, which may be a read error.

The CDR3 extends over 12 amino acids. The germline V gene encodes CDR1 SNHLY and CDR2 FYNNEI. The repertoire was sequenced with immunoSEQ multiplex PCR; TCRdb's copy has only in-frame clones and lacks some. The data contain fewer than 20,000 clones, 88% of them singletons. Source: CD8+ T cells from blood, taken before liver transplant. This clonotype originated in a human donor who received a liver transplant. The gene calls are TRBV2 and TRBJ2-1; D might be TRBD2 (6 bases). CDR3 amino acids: CTSSPTGDEQFF. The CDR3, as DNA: TGTACCAGCTCCCCGACGGGAGATGAGCAGTTCTTC.